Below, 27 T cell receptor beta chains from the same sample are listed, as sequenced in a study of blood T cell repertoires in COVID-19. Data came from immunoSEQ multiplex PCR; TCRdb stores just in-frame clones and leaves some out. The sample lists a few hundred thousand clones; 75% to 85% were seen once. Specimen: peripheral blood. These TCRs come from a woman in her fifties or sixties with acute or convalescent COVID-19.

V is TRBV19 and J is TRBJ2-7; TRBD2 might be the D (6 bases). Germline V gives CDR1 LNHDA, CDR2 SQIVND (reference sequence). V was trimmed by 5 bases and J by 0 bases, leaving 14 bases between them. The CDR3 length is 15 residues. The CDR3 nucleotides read TGTGCCAGTAGTTCTTCCGGGAGTAGCTCCTACGAGCAGTACTTC. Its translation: CASSSSGSSSYEQYF. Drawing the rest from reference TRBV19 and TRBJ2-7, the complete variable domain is DGGITQSPKYLFRKEGQNVTLSCEQNLNHDAMYWYRQDPGQGLRLIYYSQIVNDFQKGDIAEGYSVSREKKESFPLTVTSAQKNPTAFYLCASSSSGSSSYEQYFGPGTRLTVT.

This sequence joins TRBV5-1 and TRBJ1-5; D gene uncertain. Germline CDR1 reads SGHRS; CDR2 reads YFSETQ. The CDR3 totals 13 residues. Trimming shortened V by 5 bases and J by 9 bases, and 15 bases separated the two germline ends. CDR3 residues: CASRRTGGGPQHF. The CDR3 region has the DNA TGCGCCAGCAGGCGGACGGGCGGAGGGCCCCAGCATTTT.

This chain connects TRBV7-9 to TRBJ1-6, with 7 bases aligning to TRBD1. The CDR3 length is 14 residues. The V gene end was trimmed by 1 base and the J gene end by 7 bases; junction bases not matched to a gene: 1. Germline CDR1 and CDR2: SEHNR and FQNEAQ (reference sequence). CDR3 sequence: CASSLDRGNSPLHF. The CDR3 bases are TGTGCCAGCAGCTTAGACAGGGGAAATTCACCCCTCCACTTT.

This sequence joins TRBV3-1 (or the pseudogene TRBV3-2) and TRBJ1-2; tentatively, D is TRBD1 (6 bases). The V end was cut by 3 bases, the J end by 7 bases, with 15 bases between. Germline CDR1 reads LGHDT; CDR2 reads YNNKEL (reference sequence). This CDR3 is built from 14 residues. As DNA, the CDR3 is TGTGCCAGCAGCCACCTACAGGGCGAGGGTGGCTACACCTTC. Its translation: CASSHLQGEGGYTF.

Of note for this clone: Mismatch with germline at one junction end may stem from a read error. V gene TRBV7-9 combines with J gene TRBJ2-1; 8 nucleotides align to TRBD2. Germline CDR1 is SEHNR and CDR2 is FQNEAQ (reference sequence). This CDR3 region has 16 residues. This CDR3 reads CASSLASGLDYNEQFF. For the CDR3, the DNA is TGTGCCAGCAGCCTAGCTTCGGGACTAGACTACAATGAGCAGTTCTTC.

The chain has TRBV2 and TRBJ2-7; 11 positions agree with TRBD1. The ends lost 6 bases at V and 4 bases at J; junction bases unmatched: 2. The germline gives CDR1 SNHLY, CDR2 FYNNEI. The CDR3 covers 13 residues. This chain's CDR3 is CASSGTGGYEQYF. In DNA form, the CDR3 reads TGTGCCAGCAGCGGGACAGGGGGGTACGAGCAGTACTTC.

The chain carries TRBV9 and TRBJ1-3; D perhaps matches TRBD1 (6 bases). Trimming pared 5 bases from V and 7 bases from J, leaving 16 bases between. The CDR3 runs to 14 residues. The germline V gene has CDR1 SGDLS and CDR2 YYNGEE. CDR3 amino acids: CASSSGQRSNTIYF. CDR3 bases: TGTGCCAGCAGTAGTGGACAGCGTAGTAACACCATATATTTT.

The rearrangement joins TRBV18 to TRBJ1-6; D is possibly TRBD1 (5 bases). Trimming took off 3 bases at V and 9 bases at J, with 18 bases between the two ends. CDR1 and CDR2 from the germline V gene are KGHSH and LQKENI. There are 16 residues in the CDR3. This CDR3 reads CASSPGGEYRRSPLHF. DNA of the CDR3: TGTGCCAGCTCACCCGGGGGTGAGTACCGCCGTTCACCCCTCCACTTT.

CDR3 loop: CASSEKPSPLNTEAFF. In nucleotides, the CDR3 is TGTGCCAGCAGTGAAAAGCCCTCGCCTCTGAACACTGAAGCTTTCTTT. The chain is built from TRBV6-1 and TRBJ1-1; no firm D call. Germline V gene sequence: CDR1 MNHNS, CDR2 SASEGT. Trimming left V 2 bases short and J 0 bases short, with 13 bases between. The CDR3 loop spans 16 amino acids.

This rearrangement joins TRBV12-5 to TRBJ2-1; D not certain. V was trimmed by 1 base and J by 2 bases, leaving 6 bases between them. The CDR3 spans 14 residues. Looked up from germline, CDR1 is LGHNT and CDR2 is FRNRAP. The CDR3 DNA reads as TGTGCTAGTGGTTTGGGACTTACCTACAATGAGCAGTTCTTC. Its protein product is CASGLGLTYNEQFF.

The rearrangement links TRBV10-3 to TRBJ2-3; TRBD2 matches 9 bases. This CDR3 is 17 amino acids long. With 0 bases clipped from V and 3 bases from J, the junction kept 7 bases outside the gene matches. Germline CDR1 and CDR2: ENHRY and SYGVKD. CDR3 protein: CAISESISGSSTDTQYF. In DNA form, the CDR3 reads TGTGCCATCAGTGAGTCGATTAGCGGGAGTTCTACAGATACGCAGTATTTT.

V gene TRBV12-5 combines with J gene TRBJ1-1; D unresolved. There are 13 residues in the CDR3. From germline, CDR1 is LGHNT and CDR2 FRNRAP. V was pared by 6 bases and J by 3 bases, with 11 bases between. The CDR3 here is CASGTLGDTEAFF. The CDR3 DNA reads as TGTGCTAGTGGAACCTTAGGAGACACTGAAGCTTTCTTT.

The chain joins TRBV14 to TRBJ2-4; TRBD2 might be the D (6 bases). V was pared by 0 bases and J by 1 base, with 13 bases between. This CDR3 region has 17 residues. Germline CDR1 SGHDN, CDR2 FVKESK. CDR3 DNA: TGTGCCAGCAGCCAAGATGGTCGTGGGGGGGCCAAAAACATTCAGTACTTC. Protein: CASSQDGRGGAKNIQYF. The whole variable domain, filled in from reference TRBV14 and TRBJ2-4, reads EAGVTQFPSHSVIEKGQTVTLRCDPISGHDNLYWYRRVMGKEIKFLLHFVKESKQDESGMPNNRFLAERTGGTYSTLKVQPAELEDSGVYFCASSQDGRGGAKNIQYFGAGTRLSVL.

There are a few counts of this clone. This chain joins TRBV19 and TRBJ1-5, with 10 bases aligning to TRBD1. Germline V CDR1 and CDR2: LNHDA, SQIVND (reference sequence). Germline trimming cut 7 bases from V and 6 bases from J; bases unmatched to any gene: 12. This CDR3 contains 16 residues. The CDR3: CASKGQGTFRGQPQHF. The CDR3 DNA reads TGTGCCAGTAAGGGACAGGGGACCTTTCGGGGTCAGCCCCAGCATTTT.

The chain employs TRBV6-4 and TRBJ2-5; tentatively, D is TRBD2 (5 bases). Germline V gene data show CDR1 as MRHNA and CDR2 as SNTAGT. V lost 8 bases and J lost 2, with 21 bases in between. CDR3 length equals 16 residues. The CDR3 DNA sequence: TGTGCCAGCTTGGAGCCTAGCCAGATTTGGCAAGAGACCCAGTACTTC. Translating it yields CASLEPSQIWQETQYF.

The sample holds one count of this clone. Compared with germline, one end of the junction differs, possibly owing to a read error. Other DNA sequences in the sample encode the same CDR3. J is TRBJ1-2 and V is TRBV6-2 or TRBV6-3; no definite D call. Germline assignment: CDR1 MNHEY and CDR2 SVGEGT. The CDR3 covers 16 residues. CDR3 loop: CASSYATTRAAYGYTF. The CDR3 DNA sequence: TGTGCCAGCAGTTACGCAACAACGAGGGCGGCCTATGGCTACACCTTT.

CDR3 region: CASSFSSGGSAGELFF. The CDR3 nucleotides are TGTGCCAGCAGCTTCTCCAGCGGGGGTTCGGCCGGGGAGCTGTTTTTT. The chain recombines TRBV9 with TRBJ2-2; 8 bases map to TRBD2. The germline V gene encodes CDR1 SGDLS and CDR2 YYNGEE. The ends lost 4 bases at V and 6 bases at J; junction bases unmatched: 11. The CDR3 totals 16 residues.

CDR3 nucleotide sequence: TGTGCCAGCAGCTTATCCGGCTCAGGATGGGAAGCTTTCTTT. Protein sequence: CASSLSGSGWEAFF. V gene TRBV7-9 combines with J gene TRBJ1-1; D unresolved. CDR3 length: 14 residues. Germline V gene data show CDR1 as SEHNR and CDR2 as FQNEAQ (reference sequence). The V gene lost 2 bases and the J gene lost 8 bases, with 15 bases spanning the gap.

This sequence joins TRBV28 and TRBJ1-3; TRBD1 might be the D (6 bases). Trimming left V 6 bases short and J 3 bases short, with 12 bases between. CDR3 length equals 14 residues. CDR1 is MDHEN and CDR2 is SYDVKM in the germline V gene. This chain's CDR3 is CASSVTGLGNTIYF. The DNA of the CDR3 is TGTGCCAGCAGCGTAACAGGGCTTGGAAACACCATATATTTT. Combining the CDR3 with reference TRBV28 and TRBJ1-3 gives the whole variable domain DVKVTQSSRYLVKRTGEKVFLECVQDMDHENMFWYRQDPGLGLRLIYFSYDVKMKEKGDIPEGYSVSREKKERFSLILESASTNQTSMYLCASSVTGLGNTIYFGEGSWLTVV.

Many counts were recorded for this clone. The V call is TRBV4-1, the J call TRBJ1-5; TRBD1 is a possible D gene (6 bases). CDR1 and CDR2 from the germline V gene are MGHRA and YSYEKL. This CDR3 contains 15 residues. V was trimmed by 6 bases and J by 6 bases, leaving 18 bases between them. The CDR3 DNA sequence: TGCGCCAGCAGTCGAACAGGGAGTAATTTTCAGCCCCAGCATTTT. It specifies CASSRTGSNFQPQHF.

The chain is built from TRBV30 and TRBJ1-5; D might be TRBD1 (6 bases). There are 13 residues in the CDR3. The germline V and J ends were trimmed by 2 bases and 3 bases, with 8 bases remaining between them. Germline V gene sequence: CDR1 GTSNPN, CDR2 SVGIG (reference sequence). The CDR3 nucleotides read TGTGCCTGGAGTTCAGGGGACAATCAGCCCCAGCATTTT. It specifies CAWSSGDNQPQHF.

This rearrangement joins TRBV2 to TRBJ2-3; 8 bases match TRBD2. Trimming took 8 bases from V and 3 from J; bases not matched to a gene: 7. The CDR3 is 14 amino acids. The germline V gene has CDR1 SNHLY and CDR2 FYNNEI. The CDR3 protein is CASFYSGTTDTQYF. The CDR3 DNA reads TGTGCCAGCTTCTATAGCGGGACTACAGATACGCAGTATTTT.

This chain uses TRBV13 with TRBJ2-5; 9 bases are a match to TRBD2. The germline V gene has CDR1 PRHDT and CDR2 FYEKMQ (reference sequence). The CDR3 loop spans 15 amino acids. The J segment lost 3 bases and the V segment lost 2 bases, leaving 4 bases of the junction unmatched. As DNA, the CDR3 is TGTGCCAGCAGCTTAAGGGCTAGCGGGGAAGAGACCCAGTACTTC. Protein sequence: CASSLRASGEETQYF.

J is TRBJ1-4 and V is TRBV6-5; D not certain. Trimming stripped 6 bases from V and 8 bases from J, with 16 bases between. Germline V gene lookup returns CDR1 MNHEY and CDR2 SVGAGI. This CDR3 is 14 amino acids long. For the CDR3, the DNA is TGTGCCAGCAGCAAAGCGGGGTCACAGGAAAAACTGTTTTTT. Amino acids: CASSKAGSQEKLFF.

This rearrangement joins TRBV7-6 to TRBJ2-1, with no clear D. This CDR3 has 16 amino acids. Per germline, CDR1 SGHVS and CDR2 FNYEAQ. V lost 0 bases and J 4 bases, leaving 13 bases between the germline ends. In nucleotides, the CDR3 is TGTGCCAGCAGCTTAGCATCGGGTAATCGTTACAATGAGCAGTTCTTC. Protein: CASSLASGNRYNEQFF.

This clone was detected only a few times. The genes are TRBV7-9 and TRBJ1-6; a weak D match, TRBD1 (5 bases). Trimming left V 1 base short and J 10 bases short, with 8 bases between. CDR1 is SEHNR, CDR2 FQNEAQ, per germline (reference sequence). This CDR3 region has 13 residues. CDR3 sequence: CASSLEQGSPLHF. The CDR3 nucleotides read TGTGCCAGCAGCTTAGAGCAGGGATCACCCCTCCACTTT.

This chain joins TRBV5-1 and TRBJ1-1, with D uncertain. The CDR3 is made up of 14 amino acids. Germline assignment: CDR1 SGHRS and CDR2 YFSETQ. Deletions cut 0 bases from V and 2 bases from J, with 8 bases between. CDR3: CASSLGPVNTEAFF. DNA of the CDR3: TGCGCCAGCAGCTTGGGCCCGGTTAACACTGAAGCTTTCTTT.